This T cell receptor beta chain was identified during a study of CD8+ T cells in alopecia areata. Study-wide results and limits: Researchers report lesional scalp, most notably alopecia totalis/universalis, outstripped normal scalp in clonality.

Following extraction, RNA underwent reverse transcription to cDNA, which served as the sequencing template. Produced via immunoSEQ multiplex PCR; TCRdb's table is partial and in-frame only. The table has 110,000 or so clones, less than 45% seen once. As to this clone: What it binds is not known.

The germline gives CDR1 ENHRY, CDR2 SYGVKD. This CDR3 contains 12 residues. The clonotype originates from a human donor with alopecia areata. This chain joins TRBV10-3 and TRBJ2-5; TRBD2 aligns across 7 bases. The J call may be faulty, since TRBJ2-7 better matches the DNA end. Specimen: CD4+ T cells sorted from blood. The CDR3 here is CAIKGGSHEQYF. CDR3 nucleotide sequence: TGTGCCATCAAAGGCGGGAGCCACGAGCAGTACTTC.